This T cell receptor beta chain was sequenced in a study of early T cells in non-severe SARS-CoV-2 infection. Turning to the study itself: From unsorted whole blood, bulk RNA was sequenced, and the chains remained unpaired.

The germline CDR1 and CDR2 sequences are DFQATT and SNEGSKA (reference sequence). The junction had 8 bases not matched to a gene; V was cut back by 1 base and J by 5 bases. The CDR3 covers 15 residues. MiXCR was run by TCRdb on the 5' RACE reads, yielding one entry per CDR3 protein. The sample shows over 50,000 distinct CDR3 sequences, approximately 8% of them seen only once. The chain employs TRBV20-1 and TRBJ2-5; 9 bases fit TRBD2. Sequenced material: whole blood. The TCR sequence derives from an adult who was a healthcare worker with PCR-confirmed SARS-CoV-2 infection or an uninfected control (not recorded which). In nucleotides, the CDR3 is TGCAGTGCTAGAGGACTAGCGGAGGTTTTCGAGACCCAGTACTTC. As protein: CSARGLAEVFETQYF.